This T cell receptor beta chain comes out of a study of blood T cell repertoires in COVID-19. Study details: Sources were T cells, B-cell-depleted T cells, or PBMCs; the material itself was cDNA or gDNA.

The data were produced by immunoSEQ multiplex PCR, yet TCRdb's version contains in-frame clones alone and is incomplete. The sample yields over 250,000 clones, 85% seen once. The CDR3 contains 12 residues. The ends lost 10 bases at V and 6 bases at J; junction bases unmatched: 7. The germline CDR1 and CDR2 sequences are MNHEY and SMNVEV (reference sequence). This chain connects TRBV27 to TRBJ2-5; 8 bases match TRBD2. This TCR was sampled from a human donor in a cohort sampled during active COVID-19. Sequencing was done on a sample of peripheral blood. The CDR3 spells CATGGGGKTQYF. CDR3 DNA sequence: TGTGCCACCGGGGGGGGAGGAAAGACCCAGTACTTC.